This TCR beta chain emerged from a study of identical twins. Study results and limitations: Twins' surplus sharing was weaker for beta out-of-frame sequences. Compared with models, monozygotic twins showed more out-of-frame TCR alpha sharing.

Unique molecular identifiers were present on cDNA, and template switching added a universal primer site. Using its own MiXCR run on the 5' RACE reads, TCRdb lists one record per CDR3 protein. This repertoire shows 300,000 to 400,000 distinct CDR3 sequences, roughly an eighth found once; its top ten account for approximately 7.5%. Notes on this clonotype: Its antigen remains unknown.

After removal of 2 bases from V and 3 bases from J, the junction contained 7 bases not matched to a gene. Germline V gene data show CDR1 as SEHNR and CDR2 as FQNEAQ (reference sequence). The CDR3 is 17 residues long. This same sample was also part of a study on yellow fever vaccine responses in identical twins. According to that study: Reportedly, twins showed a vaccine T cell response that looked partly convergent and partly personalized.

Sequencing used CD8+ T cells sorted from blood. This rearrangement joins TRBV7-9 to TRBJ2-7, with 13 nucleotides matching TRBD2. This sequence originates from a woman aged 18-35 years in good health. CDR3 sequence reads: CASSLLQGLAGDYEQYF. CDR3 nucleotide sequence: TGTGCCAGCAGCTTATTACAAGGACTAGCGGGAGACTACGAGCAGTACTTC.